The present T cell receptor (beta chain) was sequenced within a study of cytomegalovirus exposure and HLA in healthy donors. Samples came from healthy bone marrow donors. CDR3 length equals 15 residues. CDR1 is SGDLS, CDR2 YYNGEE, per germline. J gave up 3 bases and V 2 bases, and 8 bases lay outside the gene matches. Whole-study results and caveats: In an earlier analysis, about 87% or about 30%: the productive usage of most TCR beta V segments. The records held CMV serostatus as the only immune exposure information.

This clone was found once. Its antigen is not known. Both 60 Vbeta primers and 13 Jbeta primers went into the PCR. Libraries were prepared by immunoSEQ multiplex PCR; TCRdb keeps only in-frame clonotypes and omits some of them. This table has 180,000 or so clones, around 77% appearing once. The rearrangement links TRBV9 to TRBJ2-7, with 7 positions matching TRBD1. The TCR sequence derives from a woman in her 30s in good health and CMV-seronegative. The material sequenced was PBMCs. Written as DNA, the CDR3 is TGTGCCAGCAGCGTCCGACAGGGCCCCGGCTACGAGCAGTACTTC. Translated: CASSVRQGPGYEQYF.